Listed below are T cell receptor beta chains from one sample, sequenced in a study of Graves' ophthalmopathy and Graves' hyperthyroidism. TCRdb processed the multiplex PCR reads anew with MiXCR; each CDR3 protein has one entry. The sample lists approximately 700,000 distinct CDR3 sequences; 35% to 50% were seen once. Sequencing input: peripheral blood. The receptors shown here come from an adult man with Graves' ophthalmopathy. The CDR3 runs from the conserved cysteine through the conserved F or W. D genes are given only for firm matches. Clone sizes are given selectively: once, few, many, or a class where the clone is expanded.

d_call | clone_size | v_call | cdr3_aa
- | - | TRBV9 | CASSPPFASEPYEQYF
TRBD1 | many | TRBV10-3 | CAISEFEDRGRGTGANVLTF
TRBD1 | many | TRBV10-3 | CAISEVTGSSEAFF
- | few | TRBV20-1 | CSAMATNEKLFF
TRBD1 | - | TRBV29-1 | CSVRQGLHGYTF
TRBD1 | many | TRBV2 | CASSLTRGHGTEAFF
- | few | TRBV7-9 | CASSPESSSYEQYF
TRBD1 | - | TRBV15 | CATSSLTGETYGYTF
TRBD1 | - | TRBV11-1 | CASSPQDREADTQYF
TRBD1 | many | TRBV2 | CASNRGTGGRMEQYF